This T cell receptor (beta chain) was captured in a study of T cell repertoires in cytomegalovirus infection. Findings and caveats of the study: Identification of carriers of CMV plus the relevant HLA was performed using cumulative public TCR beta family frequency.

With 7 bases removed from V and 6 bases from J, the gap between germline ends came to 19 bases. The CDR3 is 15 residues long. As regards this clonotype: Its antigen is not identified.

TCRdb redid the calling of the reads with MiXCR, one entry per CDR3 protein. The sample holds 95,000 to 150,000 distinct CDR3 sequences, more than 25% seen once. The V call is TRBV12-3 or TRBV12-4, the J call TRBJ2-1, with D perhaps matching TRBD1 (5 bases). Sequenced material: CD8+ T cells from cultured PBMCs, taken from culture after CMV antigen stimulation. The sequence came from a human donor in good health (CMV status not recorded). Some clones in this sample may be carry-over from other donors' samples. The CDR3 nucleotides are TGTGCCAGCAATCCCCAATCTCAGGGTGTCAATGAGCAGTTCTTC. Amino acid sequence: CASNPQSQGVNEQFF.